One sample yielded the 21 T cell receptor beta chains listed below, sequenced in a study of regulatory T cells in long-lasting Graves disease. Time point noted: persistent/refractory GD, antithyroid drugs over 5 years with positive TRAb. Extracted PBMC RNA gave rise to the TCR library. In building TCR beta libraries, iRepertoire HTBI primers were used together with Arm-PCR of CDR3 regions. TCRdb reprocessed the multiplex PCR reads via MiXCR and lists one record per CDR3 protein. Of 350,000 to 500,000 distinct CDR3 sequences listed, roughly a fifth are singletons. The sample consisted of peripheral blood mononuclear cells (PBMCs), taken when the disease was refractory, from a patient treated with antithyroid drugs. The source is a female donor with Graves disease.

This clonotype was counted ten times or more. The gene calls are TRBV10-1 and TRBJ2-2, with 7 bases that match TRBD2. V lost 2 bases, J lost 2 bases, and 8 bases stayed unmatched. This CDR3 is built from 17 residues. Germline V CDR1 and CDR2: WNHNN, SYGVQD (reference sequence). As DNA, the CDR3 is TGCGCCAGCAGTGAGGTCGACAAGCGGGGTAACACCGGGGAGCTGTTTTTT. Encoded protein: CASSEVDKRGNTGELFF.

For this clonotype: This is likely an artifact of a read error, given a far larger clone one base away. The chain employs TRBV10-3 and TRBJ2-7; 11 nucleotides align to TRBD2. The CDR3 consists of 13 residues. CDR1 is ENHRY and CDR2 is SYGVKD in the germline V gene. Losses at the gene ends were 5 bases for V and 7 bases for J; bases not matched to a gene: 4. The CDR3 DNA follows: TGTGCCATCAGTTTCCGACTAGCGGGAGAGCAGTACTTC. Amino acid sequence: CAISFRLAGEQYF.

There are many counts of this clonotype. Sequence at one end of the junction differs from germline and may be a read error. The chain has TRBV5-1 and TRBJ2-7, with 9 bases matching TRBD2. Germline assignment: CDR1 SGHRS and CDR2 YFSETQ. CDR3 length equals 15 residues. CDR3 sequence: CASSVGLAGTYEQYF. The CDR3 nucleotides read TGTGCCAGCAGTGTTGGTCTAGCGGGGACATACGAGCAGTACTTC.

The chain combines TRBV30 with TRBJ1-5, with unresolved D. CDR1 GTSNPN and CDR2 SVGIG come from the germline V gene (reference sequence). V lost 0 bases and J lost 7, with 13 bases in between. The CDR3 spans 14 residues. DNA for the CDR3: TGTGCCTGGAGTGTACAAGGCGGTGGACAGCCCCAGCATTTT. It translates to CAWSVQGGGQPQHF. The variable domain in full, with the rest retrieved from reference TRBV30 and TRBJ1-5, is SQTIHQWPATLVQPVGSPLSLECTVEGTSNPNLYWYRQAAGRGLQLLFYSVGIGQISSEVPQNLSASRPQDRQFILSSKKLLLSDSGFYLCAWSVQGGGQPQHFGDGTRLSIL.

This sequence joins TRBV7-2 and TRBJ1-5; 9 positions agree with TRBD1. V gave up 8 bases and J gave up 1 base; unmatched junction bases: 9. CDR1 SGHTA and CDR2 FQGNSA come from the germline V gene. There are 16 residues in the CDR3. The chain's CDR3 is CASSDRGYWSNQPQHF. The DNA for the CDR3 is TGTGCCAGCTCCGACAGGGGGTATTGGAGCAATCAGCCCCAGCATTTT.

This clonotype has just a few counts. Germline and junction disagree at one end, which may indicate a read error. The V gene is TRBV5-1, the J gene TRBJ1-2; TRBD1 might be the D (6 bases). The CDR3 has 15 residues. Per the germline V gene, CDR1 is SGHRS and CDR2 is YFSETQ. The CDR3 is CASSPEQGRAYDYTF. CDR3 nucleotides: TGCGCCAGCAGCCCGGAACAGGGACGGGCCTATGACTACACCTTC.

This clonotype was observed a handful of times. The rearrangement links TRBV9 to TRBJ1-1, with D possibly being TRBD1 (6 bases). V lost 2 bases and J lost 8, with 16 bases in between. The CDR3 is 14 residues long. Germline-derived CDR1 and CDR2 are SGDLS and YYNGEE. CDR3 in amino acids: CASSVGNRDWEAFF. CDR3 sequence (DNA): TGTGCCAGCAGCGTGGGAAACAGGGATTGGGAAGCTTTCTTT.

In the case of this clonotype: This clone may be a read error of a much larger clone one base away. The V and J genes are TRBV28 and TRBJ1-1, with D hard to call. CDR3 length: 12 residues. V lost 2 bases and J 8 bases, leaving 9 bases between the germline ends. Germline CDR1 MDHEN, CDR2 SYDVKM. The CDR3 DNA sequence: TGTGCCAGCAGTTTAGCGAAACGAGAAGCTTTCTTT. It translates to CASSLAKREAFF.

This clonotype was seen many times. The rearrangement uses TRBV28 and TRBJ2-7; tentative D call: TRBD1 (6 bases). The CDR3 contains 14 residues. The germline gives CDR1 MDHEN, CDR2 SYDVKM. V lost 3 bases to trimming and J lost 4 bases, with 13 bases between them. CDR3 residues: CASSFSRGRYEQYF. Written as DNA, the CDR3 is TGTGCCAGCAGTTTCAGCAGGGGTAGGTACGAGCAGTACTTC.

In this sample, this clonotype turned up many times. The J gene is TRBJ1-5, the V gene TRBV24-1; 8 bases agree with TRBD1. The CDR3 is 14 residues long. CDR1 and CDR2 (germline): KGHDR, SFDVKD. With V trimmed by 4 bases and J by 8 bases, 6 bases remained unmatched. CDR3 loop: CATSDVGQGKPQHF. The CDR3 coding sequence is TGTGCCACCAGTGACGTCGGACAGGGTAAGCCCCAGCATTTT.

This clonotype was detected many times. This sequence joins TRBV6-5 and TRBJ1-5; 8 bases are a match to TRBD1. Trimming cost V 2 bases and J 7 bases; bases outside gene matches: 7. CDR1 is MNHEY and CDR2 is SVGAGI in the germline V gene. There are 15 residues in the CDR3. CDR3 nucleotides: TGTGCCAGCAGTTACCGAGACAGGGGTAGACAGCCCCAGCATTTT. Translating it yields CASSYRDRGRQPQHF.

The chain employs TRBV27 and TRBJ2-7; 7 nucleotides match TRBD1. V lost 3 bases, J lost 7 bases, and 6 bases stayed unmatched. Per the germline V gene, CDR1 is MNHEY and CDR2 is SMNVEV (reference sequence). This CDR3 spans 13 amino acids. In nucleotides, the CDR3 is TGTGCCAGCAGTTTTTGGGACAGCCAAGAGCAGTACTTC. Translating it yields CASSFWDSQEQYF.

At least ten counts were recorded for this clonotype. The chain combines TRBV7-8 with TRBJ2-2, with 9 bases that match TRBD1. The V gene's germline CDR1 is SGHVS and CDR2 FQNEAQ. This CDR3 contains 16 residues. With 5 bases clipped from V and 1 base from J, the junction kept 5 bases outside the gene matches. As DNA, the CDR3 is TGTGCCAGCAGCCGAGGGACAGGGCTGAACACCGGGGAGCTGTTTTTT. It yields the protein CASSRGTGLNTGELFF.

There are many counts of this clonotype. The V gene is TRBV12-3 or TRBV12-4, the J gene TRBJ2-7; D is perhaps TRBD1 (6 bases). This CDR3 comprises 16 residues. V was trimmed by 4 bases and J by 2 bases, leaving 18 bases between them. The CDR3 DNA reads as TGTGCCAGCAGTTCCAACAGGGACCTCAGGACCTACGAGCAGTACTTC. Amino acid sequence: CASSSNRDLRTYEQYF.

The rearrangement uses TRBV20-1 and TRBJ2-5, with 7 positions matching TRBD2. J gave up 5 bases and V 6 bases, and 15 bases lay outside the gene matches. Germline values: CDR1 DFQATT, CDR2 SNEGSKA (reference sequence). This CDR3 spans 15 amino acids. The CDR3 region is CSASQVGGGGETQYF. In DNA form, the CDR3 reads TGCAGTGCCAGTCAAGTGGGGGGGGGAGGGGAGACCCAGTACTTC.

The chain is built from TRBV20-1 and TRBJ2-5; D gene uncertain. V was shortened by 0 bases and J by 0 bases, with 14 bases between the two germline ends. CDR1 is DFQATT, CDR2 SNEGSKA, per germline (reference sequence). The CDR3 spans 16 residues. CDR3 in DNA: TGCAGTGCTAGAGATCCAAAGCGAGAGAACCAAGAGACCCAGTACTTC. Its translation is CSARDPKRENQETQYF.

In the case of this clonotype: This may be a read error: a much more frequent sequence differs by one nucleotide. The chain has TRBV6-1 and TRBJ1-1; 7 bases map to TRBD1. The length of the CDR3 is 13 residues. Per germline, CDR1 MNHNS and CDR2 SASEGT. CDR3 sequence: CASSGRGNTEALF. CDR3 nucleotide sequence: TGTGCCAGCAGTGGCAGGGGGAACACTGAAGCTCTCTTT.

There are many counts of this clonotype. The V gene is TRBV2, the J gene TRBJ2-7; TRBD2 aligns across 7 bases. This CDR3 is 17 amino acids long. Germline V gene sequence: CDR1 SNHLY, CDR2 FYNNEI. V lost 7 bases and J lost 5; bases outside the gene matches: 20. The CDR3 DNA reads TGTGCCAGCAAGTCAGGCAGGGTCCAACTCGGGGGGAACGAGCAGTACTTC. This encodes CASKSGRVQLGGNEQYF.

Many counts were recorded for this clonotype. This chain links TRBV27 with TRBJ1-5; D gene unclear. V lost 6 bases and J lost 4, with 10 bases in between. The CDR3 runs to 13 residues. CDR1 MNHEY and CDR2 SMNVEV come from the germline V gene (reference sequence). CDR3 sequence: CASSLVGNQPQHF. CDR3 nucleotide sequence: TGTGCCAGCAGCTTAGTCGGGAATCAGCCCCAGCATTTT.

This clonotype was detected many times. The rearrangement joins TRBV5-1 to TRBJ2-2; no reliable D call. Germline-derived CDR1 and CDR2 are SGHRS and YFSETQ. The CDR3 consists of 15 residues. Between the trimmed V and J ends, which lost 0 bases and 3 bases, there was a span of 9 bases. CDR3 residues: CASSLESQHTGELFF. The CDR3 nucleotides are TGCGCCAGCAGCTTGGAATCACAGCACACCGGGGAGCTGTTTTTT.

The CDR3, as DNA: TGCAGTGCGGTCTTTCGGATTAGCGATTACGAGCAGTACTTC. Its protein product is CSAVFRISDYEQYF. The chain carries TRBV20-1 and TRBJ2-7; D may be TRBD2 (5 bases). The V and J ends lost 6 bases and 4 bases respectively, with 19 bases between them. This CDR3 is built from 14 residues. Germline CDR1 reads DFQATT; CDR2 reads SNEGSKA (reference sequence).